The 2 T cell receptor beta chains given below trace back to one sample, sequenced in a study of PD-L1 blockade in urothelial cancer. The sample's time point: pretreatment peripheral blood. Measured with immunoSEQ multiplex PCR; TCRdb has only the in-frame clones, and not every one. Of tens of thousands of clones listed, over 80% were seen once; the top ten hold about 6.2%. Sequences were derived from PBMCs, sampled around atezolizumab (anti-PD-L1) treatment. The receptors originated from a middle-aged man with urothelial cancer.

This sequence joins TRBV27 and TRBJ2-1; perhaps TRBD2 as D (6 bases). Trimming removed 1 base from V and 7 bases from J, with 8 bases in between. CDR1 MNHEY and CDR2 SMNVEV come from the germline V gene (reference sequence). The CDR3 contains 13 residues. This CDR3 is CASSLWGENEQFF. The CDR3 region has the DNA TGTGCCAGCAGTTTATGGGGGGAAAATGAGCAGTTCTTC.

The rearrangement links TRBV27 to TRBJ1-2; tentatively, D is TRBD1 (6 bases). The CDR3 runs to 13 residues. In germline, CDR1 is MNHEY, CDR2 SMNVEV (reference sequence). V was shortened by 2 bases and J by 7 bases, with 11 bases between the two germline ends. CDR3 region: CASSLVGARGYTF. The CDR3 nucleotides read TGTGCCAGCAGTTTAGTGGGGGCGCGTGGCTACACCTTC.